These 3 T cell receptor beta chains were all obtained from the same sample, sequenced in a study of regulatory T cells in long-lasting Graves disease. The time point: persistent/refractory GD, antithyroid drugs over 5 years with positive TRAb. PBMCs were the source of the RNA used for TCR sequencing. Arm-PCR with iRepertoire HTBI primers amplified the CDR3 regions for these TCR beta libraries. Via MiXCR, TCRdb re-called the multiplex PCR reads, giving one row per CDR3 protein. The repertoire has around 510,000 distinct CDR3 sequences, about 20% of them found once; the top ten carry 7% to 9.5%. Material: peripheral blood mononuclear cells (PBMCs), obtained when the disease was refractory, from a patient treated with antithyroid drugs. These receptor sequences come from a female donor with Graves disease.

The V call is TRBV10-3, the J call TRBJ1-1; a possible D gene is TRBD1 (5 bases). Germline CDR1 ENHRY, CDR2 SYGVKD. This CDR3 is 13 amino acids long. The V end lost 2 bases, the J end lost 4 bases, and 8 bases lay between the germline ends. The CDR3 bases are TGTGCCATCAGTGAGGGGGGGACCACTGAAGCTTTCTTT. It yields the protein CAISEGGTTEAFF.

This rearrangement joins TRBV6-2 or TRBV6-3 to TRBJ2-1; 14 bases map to TRBD2. CDR3 length: 18 amino acids. The germline V gene has CDR1 MNHEY and CDR2 SVGEGT. Trimming at V came to 5 bases and at J to 0 bases, leaving 6 bases not matched to a gene. The CDR3 here is CASSPGTSGGLSYNEQFF. DNA for the CDR3: TGTGCCAGCAGTCCCGGGACTAGCGGGGGTCTCTCCTACAATGAGCAGTTCTTC.

A single count supports this clonotype. The genes are TRBV7-9 and TRBJ1-2; D not certain. CDR3 length equals 13 residues. The germline V gene has CDR1 SEHNR and CDR2 FQNEAQ (reference sequence). V lost 1 base, J lost 8 bases, and 11 bases lay in between. CDR3 loop: CASSLGGREGYTF. The CDR3 DNA follows: TGTGCCAGCAGCTTAGGAGGTCGTGAAGGCTACACCTTC. Full variable domain (remainder filled in from reference TRBV7-9 and TRBJ1-2): DTGVSQNPRHKITKRGQNVTFRCDPISEHNRLYWYRQTLGQGPEFLTYFQNEAQLEKSRLLSDRFSAERPKGSFSTLEIQRTEQGDSAMYLCASSLGGREGYTFGSGTRLTVV.